Listed below are T cell receptor beta chains from one sample, sequenced in a study of early T cells in non-severe SARS-CoV-2 infection. TCRdb called the 5' RACE reads again in MiXCR, with one record for every CDR3 protein. Here the sample spans tens of thousands of distinct CDR3 sequences, roughly 12% being singletons. Sequenced material: whole blood, taken at baseline. The receptors here all came from an adult who was a healthcare worker with PCR-confirmed SARS-CoV-2 infection or an uninfected control (not recorded which). Each CDR3 is given with its conserved first and last residue. D genes are given only for firm matches. Part of the rows lack a size; the others show once, few, many or a class for expanded clones.

CDR3: CASSAIQGATTEAFF; DNA: TGTGCCAGCAGTGCCATTCAGGGGGCGACGACTGAAGCTTTCTTT; length: 15; V: TRBV6-1; J: TRBJ1-1; size: few; D: TRBD1
CDR3: CASSLLQGRVTQYF; DNA: TGTGCCAGCAGCTTGTTACAGGGGAGAGTTACGCAGTATTTT; length: 14; V: TRBV11-2; J: TRBJ2-3; size: many; D: TRBD1
CDR3: CSVRGSGVSYNEQFF; DNA: TGCAGCGTCCGCGGTTCAGGGGTGTCCTACAATGAGCAGTTCTTC; length: 15; V: TRBV29-1; J: TRBJ2-1; size: many; D: -
CDR3: CASSSGTNYEQYF; DNA: TGCGCCAGCAGTAGCGGAACTAACTACGAGCAGTACTTC; length: 13; V: TRBV5-1; J: TRBJ2-7; size: -; D: -
CDR3: CASSQDRWTVEAFF; DNA: TGTGCCAGCAGCCAAGATCGATGGACGGTTGAAGCTTTCTTT; length: 14; V: TRBV3-1; J: TRBJ1-1; size: -; D: -
CDR3: CSATDRGQGDEQFF; DNA: TGCAGTGCAACCGACAGGGGGCAAGGGGATGAGCAGTTCTTC; length: 14; V: TRBV20-1; J: TRBJ2-1; size: -; D: TRBD1
CDR3: CSARGGDQPQHF; DNA: TGCAGTGCAAGAGGTGGGGATCAGCCCCAGCATTTT; length: 12; V: TRBV20-1; J: TRBJ1-5; size: -; D: -
CDR3: CASSFTDTNQPQHF; DNA: TGTGCCAGCAGTTTTACAGATACAAATCAGCCCCAGCATTTT; length: 14; V: TRBV12-3/TRBV12-4; J: TRBJ1-5; size: -; D: -
CDR3: CSAQRGPSTDTQYF; DNA: TGCAGTGCCCAGCGGGGGCCCAGCACAGATACGCAGTATTTT; length: 14; V: TRBV20-1; J: TRBJ2-3; size: -; D: TRBD2
CDR3: CAIGRTGGLDQPQHF; DNA: TGTGCCATCGGTAGGACAGGGGGTTTGGATCAGCCCCAGCATTTT; length: 15; V: TRBV10-3; J: TRBJ1-5; size: -; D: TRBD1
CDR3: CASSGPDGGTQYF; DNA: TGCGCCAGCAGCGGACCGGACGGGGGTACGCAGTATTTT; length: 13; V: TRBV10-1; J: TRBJ2-3; size: few; D: -
CDR3: CSARDQMSGDLYEQYF; DNA: TGCAGTGCTAGAGACCAAATGAGCGGGGATTTATACGAGCAGTACTTC; length: 16; V: TRBV20-1; J: TRBJ2-7; size: -; D: TRBD2
CDR3: CATSDGQGETQYF; DNA: TGTGCCACCAGTGATGGGCAGGGAGAGACCCAGTACTTC; length: 13; V: TRBV24-1; J: TRBJ2-5; size: -; D: -
CDR3: CSARERVAAQFF; DNA: TGCAGTGCTAGAGAAAGGGTAGCGGCGCAGTTCTTC; length: 12; V: TRBV20-1; J: TRBJ2-1; size: few; D: -
CDR3: CASSSGDSQQPQHF; DNA: TGCGCCAGCAGCTCCGGGGACAGTCAACAGCCCCAGCATTTT; length: 14; V: TRBV5-1; J: TRBJ1-5; size: -; D: TRBD1
CDR3: CASSWDSSSSYEQYF; DNA: TGTGCCAGTAGCTGGGACTCTTCGAGCTCCTACGAGCAGTACTTC; length: 15; V: TRBV19; J: TRBJ2-7; size: many; D: -
CDR3: CASSPQVMDGYTF; DNA: TGTGCCAGCTCACCCCAGGTGATGGATGGCTACACCTTC; length: 13; V: TRBV18; J: TRBJ1-2; size: many; D: -
CDR3: CASSVDGSKNTIYF; DNA: TGTGCCAGCAGCGTAGACGGCTCTAAAAACACCATATATTTT; length: 14; V: TRBV9; J: TRBJ1-3; size: few; D: -
CDR3: CASWNRISYEQYF; DNA: TGTGCCAGCTGGAACAGGATTTCCTACGAGCAGTACTTC; length: 13; V: TRBV6-1; J: TRBJ2-7; size: -; D: -
CDR3: CASSLEGNSPLHF; DNA: TGTGCCAGCTCACTTGAGGGGAATTCACCCCTCCACTTT; length: 13; V: TRBV18; J: TRBJ1-6; size: many; D: -
CDR3: CASSSPTSTDTQYF; DNA: TGTGCCAGCAGCTCCCCGACTAGCACAGATACGCAGTATTTT; length: 14; V: TRBV5-4; J: TRBJ2-3; size: few; D: -
CDR3: CASSQTSAEQFF; DNA: TGTGCCAGCTCCCAAACTAGCGCTGAGCAGTTCTTC; length: 12; V: TRBV7-9; J: TRBJ2-1; size: once; D: TRBD2